This record covers a single T cell receptor beta chain. The data belong to a study of blood T cell repertoires in COVID-19. Study summary: The origin of the acute and convalescent COVID-19 samples was the United States, Italy and Spain. In each case, the material was cDNA or gDNA derived from T cells, B-cell-depleted T cells, or PBMCs.

The CDR3 consists of 15 residues. Unmatched junction bases numbered 5, after V lost 5 bases and J lost 5 bases. Germline V gene sequence: CDR1 MNHEY, CDR2 SVGAGI. The table came from immunoSEQ multiplex PCR; TCRdb's copy has only in-frame clones and leaves some out. The top ten hold about an eighth of the sample, which has a few hundred thousand clones, about 88% seen once. While infection was still active, Seattle patients were enrolled and then followed longitudinally. Source material: peripheral blood. The chain employs TRBV6-5 and TRBJ2-5, with 13 bases aligning to TRBD2. The source is a woman aged 70-85 years with COVID-19, enrolled during active disease. This CDR3 is CASSRTSGRGETQYF. In DNA form, the CDR3 reads TGTGCCAGCAGTAGGACTAGCGGGAGAGGCGAGACCCAGTACTTC.